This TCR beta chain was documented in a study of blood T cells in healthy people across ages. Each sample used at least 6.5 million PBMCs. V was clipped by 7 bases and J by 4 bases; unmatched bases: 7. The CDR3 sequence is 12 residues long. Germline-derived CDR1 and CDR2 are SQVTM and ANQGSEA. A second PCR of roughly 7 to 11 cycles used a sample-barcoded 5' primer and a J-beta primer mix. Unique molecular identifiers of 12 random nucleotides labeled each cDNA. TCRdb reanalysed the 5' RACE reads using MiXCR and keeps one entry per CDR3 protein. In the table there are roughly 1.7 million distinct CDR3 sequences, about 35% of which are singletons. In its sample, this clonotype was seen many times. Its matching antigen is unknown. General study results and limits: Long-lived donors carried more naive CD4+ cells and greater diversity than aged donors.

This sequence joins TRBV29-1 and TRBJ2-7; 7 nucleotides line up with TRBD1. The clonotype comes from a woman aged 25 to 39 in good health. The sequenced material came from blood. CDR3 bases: TGCAGCGCCGGGGCCAGGGGGTACGAGCAGTACTTC. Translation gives CSAGARGYEQYF.